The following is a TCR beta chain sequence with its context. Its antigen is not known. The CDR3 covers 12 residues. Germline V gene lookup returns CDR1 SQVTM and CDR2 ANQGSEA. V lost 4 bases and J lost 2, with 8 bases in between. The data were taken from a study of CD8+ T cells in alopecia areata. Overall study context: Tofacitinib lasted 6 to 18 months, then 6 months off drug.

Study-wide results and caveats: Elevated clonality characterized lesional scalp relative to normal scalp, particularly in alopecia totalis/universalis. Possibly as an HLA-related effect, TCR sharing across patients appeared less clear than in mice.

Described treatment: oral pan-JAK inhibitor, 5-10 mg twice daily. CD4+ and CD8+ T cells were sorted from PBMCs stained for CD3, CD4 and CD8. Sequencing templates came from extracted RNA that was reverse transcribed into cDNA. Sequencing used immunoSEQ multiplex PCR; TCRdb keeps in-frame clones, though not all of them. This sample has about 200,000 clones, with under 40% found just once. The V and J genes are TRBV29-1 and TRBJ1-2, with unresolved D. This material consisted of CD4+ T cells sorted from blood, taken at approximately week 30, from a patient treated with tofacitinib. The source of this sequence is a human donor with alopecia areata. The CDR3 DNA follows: TGCAGCGTTGGTGTGACAAACTATGGCTACACCTTC. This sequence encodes CSVGVTNYGYTF.